Listed below are T cell receptor beta chains from one sample, sequenced in a study of blood T cell repertoires in COVID-19. The data were produced by immunoSEQ multiplex PCR, yet TCRdb's version contains in-frame clones alone and is incomplete. This sample has under 200,000 clones, with almost 85% found just once. Material for sequencing was peripheral blood. The receptors shown here come from a man between 18 and 35 years old with active or convalescent COVID-19. Both conserved end residues are part of each CDR3. The order of the fields is clone size, J gene, V gene, D gene, CDR3 protein, CDR3 DNA. The D gene is left open where the match is weak. Where a row states a size, it is once, few, many or the class of an expanded clone; other rows omit it.

.,TRBJ2-5,TRBV7-9,.,CASNPDSFQETQYF,TGTGCCAGCAACCCAGACAGTTTCCAAGAGACCCAGTACTTC
.,TRBJ2-5,TRBV7-3,.,CASSLGAGPQETQYF,TGTGCCAGCAGCTTAGGGGCAGGGCCCCAAGAGACCCAGTACTTC
.,TRBJ2-7,TRBV27,TRBD2,CASSPLAPLGNEQYF,TGTGCCAGCAGCCCACTAGCGCCCCTAGGGAACGAGCAGTACTTC
.,TRBJ2-3,TRBV9,TRBD2,CASSLMGLAATDTQYF,TGTGCCAGCAGCCTTATGGGACTAGCGGCGACAGATACGCAGTATTTT
.,TRBJ1-2,TRBV5-6,.,CASHGEGYGYTF,TGTGCCAGCCACGGGGAGGGCTATGGCTACACCTTC
once,TRBJ1-4,TRBV27,TRBD1,CASSWTGWEKLFF,TGTGCCAGCAGTTGGACAGGGTGGGAAAAACTGTTTTTT
.,TRBJ2-3,TRBV27,.,CASRLGYSTDTQYF,TGTGCCAGCCGGCTAGGTTATAGCACAGATACGCAGTATTTT
.,TRBJ1-2,TRBV6-5,.,CASRRGPSYGYTF,TGTGCCAGCAGGCGGGGACCATCCTATGGCTACACCTTC
.,TRBJ2-7,TRBV6-6,TRBD1,CASSNGQGAAYEQYF,TGTGCCAGCAGTAATGGACAGGGGGCCGCCTACGAGCAGTACTTC
.,TRBJ2-5,TRBV20-1,TRBD2,CSASRGGLAGGETQYF,TGCAGTGCTAGTCGGGGTGGACTAGCGGGAGGAGAGACCCAGTACTTC
.,TRBJ1-1,TRBV6-1,.,CASSDGGFGTEAFF,TGTGCCAGCAGTGATGGGGGCTTTGGCACTGAAGCTTTCTTT
.,TRBJ2-1,TRBV10-3,.,CAISPTYNEQFF,TGTGCCATCAGTCCTACCTACAATGAGCAGTTCTTC
.,TRBJ2-3,TRBV4-1,.,CASSQSTVVQSAQYF,TGCGCCAGCAGCCAATCAACAGTAGTACAGTCAGCGCAGTATTTT
once,TRBJ2-7,TRBV9,.,CASSVGRGSYEQYF,TGTGCCAGCAGCGTAGGAAGGGGGAGCTACGAGCAGTACTTC
.,TRBJ2-7,TRBV6-2/TRBV6-3,.,CASSRTNYEQYF,TGTGCCAGCAGCCGCACTAACTACGAGCAGTACTTC
.,TRBJ2-1,TRBV2,.,CASSELRGNEQFF,TGTGCCAGCAGTGAACTACGGGGGAATGAGCAGTTCTTC
.,TRBJ2-7,TRBV10-3,.,CAIRPWEKYEQYF,TGTGCCATCAGGCCCTGGGAGAAGTACGAGCAGTACTTC
.,TRBJ2-7,TRBV5-5,TRBD1,CASSPLWGQGYEQYF,TGTGCCAGCAGCCCTTTGTGGGGACAGGGCTACGAGCAGTACTTC
.,TRBJ2-1,TRBV28,TRBD1,CASSLWGQGAYNEQFF,TGTGCCAGCAGTTTATGGGGACAGGGGGCCTACAATGAGCAGTTCTTC
few,TRBJ1-2,TRBV6-5,.,CASSRGANYGYTF,TGTGCCAGCAGCAGGGGAGCTAACTATGGCTACACCTTC
.,TRBJ2-3,TRBV7-9,.,CASSHTDTQYF,TGTGCCAGCAGCCACACAGATACGCAGTATTTT
.,TRBJ1-1,TRBV5-1,.,CASSLSTGNTEAFF,TGCGCCAGCAGCTTGAGCACGGGGAACACTGAAGCTTTCTTT
.,TRBJ1-2,TRBV5-1,TRBD1,CASSRMGQGVYYGYTF,TGCGCCAGCAGCCGCATGGGACAGGGCGTATACTATGGCTACACCTTC
.,TRBJ2-7,TRBV28,TRBD1,CASSEPGQGKYEQYF,TGTGCCAGCAGCGAACCGGGACAGGGTAAATACGAGCAGTACTTC
.,TRBJ2-1,TRBV18,TRBD2,CASSPRIAGGSSYNEQFF,TGTGCCAGCTCCCCAAGGATAGCGGGGGGGAGCTCCTACAATGAGCAGTTCTTC
.,TRBJ1-1,TRBV28,TRBD1,CASSIMTGTAAFF,TGTGCCAGCAGTATCATGACAGGGACAGCGGCTTTCTTT
.,TRBJ2-3,TRBV7-9,.,CASSLVGRGTDTQYF,TGTGCCAGCAGCTTAGTAGGCAGGGGCACAGATACGCAGTATTTT
.,TRBJ1-1,TRBV5-6,.,CASSSRPDTEAFF,TGTGCCAGCAGCTCGAGGCCCGACACTGAAGCTTTCTTT
few,TRBJ2-7,TRBV5-4,.,CTRRSSYEQYF,TGCACCAGACGGAGCTCCTACGAGCAGTACTTC
.,TRBJ1-5,TRBV28,.,CASSSGVEGQPQHF,TGTGCCAGCAGTTCAGGGGTTGAAGGTCAGCCCCAGCATTTT
.,TRBJ1-4,TRBV2,.,CASSRRVTNEKLFF,TGTGCCAGCAGTCGCCGGGTCACTAATGAAAAACTGTTTTTT
.,TRBJ2-1,TRBV27,.,CASSLSREFDEQFF,TGTGCCAGCAGTTTATCGAGGGAATTCGATGAGCAGTTCTTC
.,TRBJ2-3,TRBV20-1,.,CSASGAYRGAGDTQYF,TGCAGTGCTAGTGGGGCGTACCGGGGGGCCGGAGATACGCAGTATTTT
.,TRBJ1-5,TRBV6-5,.,CASSYRENQPQHF,TGTGCCAGCAGTTACAGAGAAAATCAGCCCCAGCATTTT
.,TRBJ2-2,TRBV28,TRBD2,CASSPITSGRALGGTGELFF,TGTGCCAGCAGTCCGATCACTAGCGGGAGGGCCTTAGGAGGCACCGGGGAGCTGTTTTTT
.,TRBJ2-3,TRBV11-2,TRBD1,CASSSERRGPTDTQYF,TGTGCCAGCAGCTCCGAGAGAAGGGGGCCTACAGATACGCAGTATTTT
.,TRBJ1-2,TRBV7-9,.,CASSLSGNNYGYTF,TGTGCCAGCAGCCTAAGCGGGAATAACTATGGCTACACCTTC
.,TRBJ1-1,TRBV2,TRBD1,CASSDRGSTEAFF,TGTGCCAGCAGTGACAGGGGGAGCACTGAAGCTTTCTTT
.,TRBJ2-4,TRBV7-9,TRBD1,CASSARTGGNDIQYF,TGTGCCAGCAGCGCAAGGACAGGGGGCAATGACATTCAGTACTTC
.,TRBJ2-2,TRBV3-1/TRBV3-2,TRBD2,CASSVGRGLTGELFF,TGTGCCAGCAGTGTCGGGAGGGGATTAACCGGGGAGCTGTTTTTT
few,TRBJ1-3,TRBV28,TRBD1,CASSPPGTGFVGNTIYF,TGTGCCAGCAGTCCGCCCGGGACAGGGTTCGTTGGAAACACCATATATTTT
.,TRBJ1-2,TRBV20-1,TRBD1,CSASPGGYGYTF,TGCAGTGCTAGTCCAGGGGGTTATGGCTACACCTTC
.,TRBJ2-7,TRBV18,.,CASSPPTGPGTYEQYF,TGTGCCAGCTCACCACCGACAGGCCCCGGTACCTACGAGCAGTACTTC
.,TRBJ2-3,TRBV3-1/TRBV3-2,TRBD2,CASSQGLAGGQADTQYF,TGTGCCAGCAGCCAGGGACTAGCGGGGGGGCAAGCAGATACGCAGTATTTT
once,TRBJ1-4,TRBV2,.,CASSVPIREGEKLFF,TGTGCCAGCAGTGTTCCTATCAGGGAAGGTGAAAAACTGTTTTTT
.,TRBJ1-2,TRBV28,.,CASSSDRTNLYGYTF,TGTGCCAGCAGTTCCGACAGGACGAACCTCTATGGCTACACCTTC
.,TRBJ2-3,TRBV28,TRBD2,CASSLFGTSGRVSTDTQYF,TGTGCCAGCAGTTTATTTGGGACTAGCGGGAGGGTTAGCACAGATACGCAGTATTTT